The source of this T cell receptor (beta chain) is a study of naive and memory T cell subsets. Study-wide findings and caveats: Potentially, T cell activation and differentiation skew this RNA-based measurement.

Looked up from germline, CDR1 is SGHRS and CDR2 is YFSETQ. The ends lost 0 bases at V and 9 bases at J; junction bases unmatched: 9. CDR3 length: 15 amino acids. A UMI-containing oligonucleotide was joined by 3' ligation to the TCR cDNA template. Whole-blood samples were 2.5 to 3 ml of peripheral blood from healthy adult volunteers. Reverse transcription used DNase-treated unsorted total RNA, aiming for about 1 to 1000 ng. This clonotype was picked up a small number of times. The antigen is not known. Amplification of ligated cDNA took four PCR rounds with SP2 and nested alpha and beta constant primers. Reverse transcription of blood and skin TCR RNA was primed at alpha and beta constant regions. TCRdb re-called the 5' RACE reads with MiXCR, one entry per CDR3 protein. This sample has about 32,000 distinct CDR3 sequences, with roughly a sixth found just once.

The sequence came from a female donor in good health. J is TRBJ2-4 and V is TRBV5-1; TRBD2 agrees at 7 bases. The CDR3: CASSLGASGEGIQYF. The CDR3, as DNA: TGCGCCAGCAGCTTGGGAGCGAGTGGGGAGGGCATTCAGTACTTC.